The 29 T cell receptor beta chains reported below all come from one sample, sequenced in a study of identical twins' blood T cells. TCRdb re-analysed the 5' RACE reads in MiXCR, keeping a single row per CDR3 protein. The data hold roughly 380,000 distinct CDR3 sequences, with more than 25% observed a single time. The sequenced sample consisted of PBMCs. These receptors all come from a woman aged 18-50 years in good health.

This clonotype was counted a few times. The chain carries TRBV20-1 and TRBJ2-1, with D perhaps TRBD1 (7 bases). The CDR3 has 14 residues. Germline V gene sequence: CDR1 DFQATT, CDR2 SNEGSKA (reference sequence). Trimming cost V 6 bases and J 3 bases, with 15 bases left between them. CDR3 bases: TGCAGTGCCAAACGCGGGACAGACTACAATGAGCAGTTCTTC. Its protein product is CSAKRGTDYNEQFF.

The J gene is TRBJ1-5, the V gene TRBV7-9; no clear D. The CDR3 totals 15 residues. Germline V gene sequence: CDR1 SEHNR, CDR2 FQNEAQ (reference sequence). Trimming pared 5 bases from V and 0 bases from J, leaving 11 bases between. This chain's CDR3 is CASSTGVNSNQPQHF. The CDR3 bases are TGTGCCAGCAGCACGGGAGTAAATAGCAATCAGCCCCAGCATTTT.

This clonotype was observed a handful of times. This chain connects TRBV20-1 to TRBJ2-7; 7 positions match TRBD1. The CDR3 extends over 13 amino acids. Germline CDR1 reads DFQATT; CDR2 reads SNEGSKA (reference sequence). The V gene end was trimmed by 5 bases and the J gene end by 2 bases; junction bases not matched to a gene: 6. CDR3 loop: CSASGTAAYEQYF. The CDR3 bases are TGCAGTGCTTCCGGGACAGCCGCCTACGAGCAGTACTTC.

This sequence joins TRBV20-1 and TRBJ2-2; D remains ambiguous. V dropped 2 bases and J dropped 7 bases, with 5 bases sitting between them. Germline V lookup: CDR1 DFQATT, CDR2 SNEGSKA (reference sequence). This CDR3 has 11 residues. CDR3 amino acids: CSARIVGELFF. CDR3 sequence (DNA): TGCAGTGCTAGAATTGTCGGGGAGCTGTTTTTT.

The V call is TRBV14, the J call TRBJ1-2, with D unclear. Trimming left V 0 bases short and J 7 bases short, with 15 bases between. The CDR3 is 15 residues long. From germline, CDR1 is SGHDN and CDR2 FVKESK. CDR3 region: CASSQEGALSAGYTF. The CDR3 DNA sequence: TGTGCCAGCAGCCAAGAAGGTGCGCTTTCTGCTGGCTACACCTTC.

This clonotype was counted between two and nine times. V gene TRBV23-1 combines with J gene TRBJ1-4, with D possibly TRBD1 on 5 matching bases. TRBV23-1 has ORF status, its function being uncertain. Deletions cut 6 bases from V and 6 bases from J, with 11 bases between. This CDR3 is 13 amino acids long. This CDR3 reads CASSDGGDEKLFF. The DNA for the CDR3 is TGCGCCAGCAGCGATGGAGGGGATGAAAAACTGTTTTTT.

The chain employs TRBV6-5 and TRBJ1-3; no clear D. The germline V and J ends were trimmed by 8 bases and 0 bases, with 5 bases remaining between them. There are 12 residues in the CDR3. CDR1 is MNHEY and CDR2 is SVGAGI in the germline V gene. The CDR3 region has the DNA TGTGCCAGCTCCGGCTCTGGAAACACCATATATTTT. Amino acid sequence: CASSGSGNTIYF.

In this sample, this clonotype turned up a few times. The chain carries TRBV11-2 and TRBJ2-1; D might be TRBD2 (7 bases). CDR1 is SGHAT and CDR2 is FQNNGV in the germline V gene. This CDR3 has 16 amino acids. Trimming pared 5 bases from V and 4 bases from J, leaving 18 bases between. CDR3 bases: TGTGCCAGCAGCCTCCACGCGGGGGCTTCATACAATGAGCAGTTCTTC. Amino acids: CASSLHAGASYNEQFF.

This clonotype was seen only a few times. The CDR3, as DNA: TGTGCCAGCAGCTTATTGAACAGCGCGAACACCGGGGAGCTGTTTTTT. Translation gives CASSLLNSANTGELFF. V and J are TRBV7-3 and TRBJ2-2; D remains ambiguous. The CDR3 is made up of 16 amino acids. Trimming stripped 2 bases from V and 0 bases from J, with 10 bases between. Germline CDR1 reads SGHTA; CDR2 reads FQGTGA.

This clonotype was recorded a few times. This chain uses TRBV29-1 with TRBJ1-1; the D gene is possibly TRBD1 (5 bases). The germline gives CDR1 SQVTM, CDR2 ANQGSEA. V was clipped by 2 bases and J by 9 bases, with 16 bases between them. The CDR3 runs 13 residues. CDR3 region: CSVEPREFLKAFF. The CDR3 region has the DNA TGCAGCGTTGAACCCAGGGAATTCCTAAAAGCTTTCTTT.

The genes are TRBV20-1 and TRBJ1-1; D gene ambiguous. Germline assignment: CDR1 DFQATT and CDR2 SNEGSKA (reference sequence). Trimming left V 3 bases short and J 1 base short, with 12 bases between. This CDR3 region has 14 residues. DNA of the CDR3: TGCAGTGCTAGCCGCGCCCTTACGAACACTGAAGCTTTCTTT. It codes for CSASRALTNTEAFF.

The J gene is TRBJ2-7, the V gene TRBV27, with a weak D call TRBD1 (5 bases). There are 14 residues in the CDR3. Trimming took 5 bases from V and 0 from J, leaving 11 bases between them. Germline CDR1 is MNHEY and CDR2 is SMNVEV (reference sequence). CDR3 in DNA: TGTGCCAGCAGTGGACACAGGAGCTCCTACGAGCAGTACTTC. This codes for CASSGHRSSYEQYF.

Worth noting for this clonotype: One base away lies a much larger clone, so this may be a sequencing read error. The chain joins TRBV12-3 or TRBV12-4 to TRBJ1-1; TRBD1 matches at 7 bases. This CDR3 contains 14 residues. CDR3 nucleotides: TGTACCAGCAGTCACTGGCAGGGGGGCACTGAAGCTTTCTTT. This gives the protein CTSSHWQGGTEAFF.

The genes are TRBV11-2 and TRBJ1-4, with D possibly TRBD1 on 5 matching bases. With 3 bases removed from V and 5 bases from J, the gap between germline ends came to 13 bases. The CDR3 has 15 residues. Germline CDR1 reads SGHAT; CDR2 reads FQNNGV. CDR3 in DNA: TGTGCCAGCAGCTTCACCCGGGGGAGGAATGAAAAACTGTTTTTT. This translates into CASSFTRGRNEKLFF.

The rearrangement joins TRBV20-1 to TRBJ1-2; D unresolved. CDR1 DFQATT and CDR2 SNEGSKA come from the germline V gene (reference sequence). This CDR3 is built from 16 residues. The V gene lost 0 bases and the J gene lost 7 bases, with 21 bases spanning the gap. The CDR3 DNA reads as TGCAGTGCTAGAGATACTCTTGTCGGGCCATCAGGTGGCTACACCTTC. This translates into CSARDTLVGPSGGYTF.

The chain uses TRBV2 and TRBJ1-2, with unresolved D. The CDR3 has 12 residues. In germline, CDR1 is SNHLY, CDR2 FYNNEI. V lost 7 bases to trimming and J lost 8 bases, with 14 bases between them. The CDR3 nucleotides read TGTGCCAGCACCCTGGTCCGGGAGGGCTACACCTTC. Translated, it gives CASTLVREGYTF.

V and J are TRBV5-6 and TRBJ1-6; unclear D gene. The germline V and J ends were trimmed by 2 bases and 9 bases, with 6 bases remaining between them. Germline CDR1 reads SGHDT; CDR2 reads YYEEEE. The CDR3 is 12 residues long. This CDR3 reads CASSLVASPLHF. DNA of the CDR3: TGTGCCAGCAGCTTAGTCGCTTCACCCCTCCACTTT.

The V and J genes are TRBV5-1 and TRBJ1-2, with 7 bases fitting TRBD1. This CDR3 is built from 16 residues. Germline lookup yields CDR1 SGHRS and CDR2 YFSETQ. V trimming: 2 bases; J trimming: 4 bases; junction bases outside the gene matches: 11. The CDR3 DNA follows: TGCGCCAGCAGCTTCCCTACTCCGACAGGGACCTATGGCTACACCTTC. This sequence encodes CASSFPTPTGTYGYTF. Based on the CDR3 plus reference TRBV5-1 and TRBJ1-2, the full variable domain is KAGVTQTPRYLIKTRGQQVTLSCSPISGHRSVSWYQQTPGQGLQFLFEYFSETQRNKGNFPGRFSGRQFSNSRSEMNVSTLELGDSALYLCASSFPTPTGTYGYTFGSGTRLTVV.

The chain employs TRBV5-1 and TRBJ2-1, with a possible D match to TRBD1 (6 bases). V shed 2 bases and J shed 2 bases, with 11 bases lying between them. The CDR3 has 15 amino acids. CDR1 SGHRS and CDR2 YFSETQ come from the germline V gene. The CDR3 nucleotides are TGCGCCAGCAGCTTAGACAGGCAGCCCTACAATGAGCAGTTCTTC. Translation gives CASSLDRQPYNEQFF.

Remarks on this clonotype: A read error may explain this, as a much larger clone is one base away. The J gene is TRBJ2-1, the V gene TRBV15; D is undetermined. Germline V CDR1 and CDR2: LNHNV, YYDKDF (reference sequence). The CDR3 runs 13 residues. Written as DNA, the CDR3 is TGTGCCACCAGCAGAGATTTTTACAATAAGCAGTTCTTC. Its protein product is CATSRDFYNKQFF.

The chain carries TRBV20-1 and TRBJ1-1; D unclear. V lost 2 bases and J 0 bases, leaving 13 bases between the germline ends. Germline V gives CDR1 DFQATT, CDR2 SNEGSKA (reference sequence). The length of the CDR3 is 15 residues. The CDR3 loop is CSARTLRNLNTEAFF. The CDR3 bases are TGCAGTGCTAGAACCTTAAGAAACTTGAACACTGAAGCTTTCTTT.

The chain links TRBV11-2 to TRBJ1-1; perhaps TRBD1 as D (6 bases). The germline CDR1 and CDR2 sequences are SGHAT and FQNNGV. This CDR3 comprises 11 residues. V was trimmed by 5 bases and J by 11 bases, leaving 12 bases between them. The DNA for the CDR3 is TGTGCCAGCAGCCTTCAGGGGTTGGCTTTCTTT. As protein: CASSLQGLAFF.

This clonotype was counted at least ten times. The gene calls are TRBV9 and TRBJ2-1; 9 positions match TRBD2. The V segment lost 3 bases and the J segment 2 bases; nucleotides outside the gene matches: 3. This CDR3 region has 15 residues. Germline V gene data show CDR1 as SGDLS and CDR2 as YYNGEE. The CDR3 region is CASSGLAVPYNEQFF. CDR3 coding DNA: TGTGCCAGCAGCGGACTAGCGGTTCCCTACAATGAGCAGTTCTTC.

This clonotype was picked up a small number of times. The V and J genes are TRBV29-1 and TRBJ2-6, with D possibly being TRBD1 (5 bases). Trimming cost V 4 bases and J 0 bases, with 10 bases left between them. Germline V gives CDR1 SQVTM, CDR2 ANQGSEA. The CDR3 loop spans 15 amino acids. CDR3 in DNA: TGCAGCGTTGTTGGCAGGGACTCTGGGGCCAACGTCCTGACTTTC. The encoded protein is CSVVGRDSGANVLTF.

This clonotype was seen only a few times. Just one base apart from a much larger clone, this may be a read error. V is TRBV6-4 and J is TRBJ2-3; possibly TRBD1 or TRBD2 for D (5 bases each). The germline CDR1 and CDR2 sequences are MRHNA and SNTAGT. Trimming removed 3 bases from V and 3 bases from J, with 10 bases in between. This CDR3 is built from 14 residues. This chain's CDR3 is CASSEGEPTDTQYF. Written as DNA, the CDR3 is TGTGCCAGCAGTGAGGGGGAGCCGACAGATACGCAGTATTTT.

This clonotype was recorded many times. The chain employs TRBV14 and TRBJ1-2; the D is unclear. CDR3 length: 13 residues. Germline CDR1 is SGHDN and CDR2 is FVKESK. V gave up 6 bases and J gave up 0 bases, with 8 bases separating them. The DNA for the CDR3 is TGTGCCAGCAGTCCGGGGACTAACTATGGCTACACCTTC. Amino acid sequence: CASSPGTNYGYTF.

The sample holds many counts of this clonotype. The rearrangement links TRBV18 to TRBJ1-4; 7 bases are a match to TRBD1. V lost 5 bases, J lost 7 bases, and 4 bases stayed unmatched. The CDR3 is 13 amino acids. Germline CDR1 reads KGHSH; CDR2 reads LQKENI. The CDR3 reads CASSSTGSEKLFF. CDR3 DNA sequence: TGTGCCAGCTCATCGACAGGGAGTGAAAAACTGTTTTTT. The whole variable domain, remainder taken from reference TRBV18 and TRBJ1-4, is NAGVMQNPRHLVRRRGQEARLRCSPMKGHSHVYWYRQLPEEGLKFMVYLQKENIIDESGMPKERFSAEFPKEGPSILRIQQVVRGDSAAYFCASSSTGSEKLFFGSGTQLSVL.

This clonotype appeared a few times. J is TRBJ1-1 and V is TRBV20-1, with D uncertain. The CDR3 consists of 14 residues. The germline V gene encodes CDR1 DFQATT and CDR2 SNEGSKA (reference sequence). Trimming removed 6 bases from V and 1 base from J, with 15 bases in between. The CDR3 sequence: CSASYSRGNTEAFF. CDR3 bases: TGCAGTGCCTCGTATTCCCGGGGGAACACTGAAGCTTTCTTT.

In this sample, this clonotype turned up a few times. The chain carries TRBV6-1 and TRBJ1-4, with D unresolved. Between the trimmed V and J ends, which lost 6 bases and 10 bases, there was a span of 9 bases. Germline CDR1 reads MNHNS; CDR2 reads SASEGT. CDR3 length: 11 residues. The CDR3 spells CASRIIGKLFF. The CDR3 nucleotides are TGTGCCAGCAGAATAATAGGAAAACTGTTTTTT.